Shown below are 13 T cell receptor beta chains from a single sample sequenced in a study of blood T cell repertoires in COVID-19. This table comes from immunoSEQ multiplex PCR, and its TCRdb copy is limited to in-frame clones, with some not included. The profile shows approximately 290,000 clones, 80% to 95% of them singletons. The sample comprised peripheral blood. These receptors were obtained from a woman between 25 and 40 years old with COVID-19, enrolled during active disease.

The CDR3, as DNA: TGTGCCAGCGTCTTGAGCTCCTACAATGAGCAGTTCTTC. Translation gives CASVLSSYNEQFF. The chain couples TRBV2 to TRBJ2-1, with D unclear. The CDR3 sequence is 13 residues long. In germline, CDR1 is SNHLY, CDR2 FYNNEI. The V gene lost 8 bases and the J gene lost 0 bases, with 8 bases spanning the gap.

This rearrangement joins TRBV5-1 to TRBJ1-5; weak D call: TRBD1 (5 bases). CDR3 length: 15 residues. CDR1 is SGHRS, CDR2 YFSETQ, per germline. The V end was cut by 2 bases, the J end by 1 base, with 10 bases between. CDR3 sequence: CASSLTGQSNQPQHF. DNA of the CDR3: TGCGCCAGCAGCTTAACAGGTCAAAGCAATCAGCCCCAGCATTTT.

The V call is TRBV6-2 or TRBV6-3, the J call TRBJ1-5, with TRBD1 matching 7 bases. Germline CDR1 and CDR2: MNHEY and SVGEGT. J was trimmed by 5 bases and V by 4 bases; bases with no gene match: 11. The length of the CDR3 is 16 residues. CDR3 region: CASSSPIGQVDQPQHF. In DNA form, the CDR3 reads TGTGCCAGCAGTTCCCCTATAGGACAGGTGGATCAGCCCCAGCATTTT.

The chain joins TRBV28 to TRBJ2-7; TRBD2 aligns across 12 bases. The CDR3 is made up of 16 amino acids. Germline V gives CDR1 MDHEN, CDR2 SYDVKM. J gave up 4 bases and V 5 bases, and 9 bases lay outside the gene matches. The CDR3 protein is CASSPYPGLAGYEQYF. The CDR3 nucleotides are TGTGCCAGCAGTCCGTACCCAGGACTAGCGGGATACGAGCAGTACTTC. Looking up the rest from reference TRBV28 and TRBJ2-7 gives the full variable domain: DVKVTQSSRYLVKRTGEKVFLECVQDMDHENMFWYRQDPGLGLRLIYFSYDVKMKEKGDIPEGYSVSREKKERFSLILESASTNQTSMYLCASSPYPGLAGYEQYFGPGTRLTVT.

The CDR3 is CSVEDLAGGFYNTGELFF. The CDR3 DNA sequence: TGCAGCGTTGAAGATCTAGCAGGGGGTTTCTATAACACCGGGGAGCTGTTTTTT. The chain couples TRBV29-1 to TRBJ2-2; 7 bases line up with TRBD1. Germline V gives CDR1 SQVTM, CDR2 ANQGSEA. The V segment lost 0 bases and the J segment 2 bases; nucleotides outside the gene matches: 12. CDR3 length: 18 residues.

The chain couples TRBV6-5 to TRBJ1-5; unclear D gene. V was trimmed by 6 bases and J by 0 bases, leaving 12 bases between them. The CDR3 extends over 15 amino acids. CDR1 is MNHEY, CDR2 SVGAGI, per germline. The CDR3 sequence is CASRPTEYSNQPQHF. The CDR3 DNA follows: TGTGCCAGCAGGCCCACAGAGTATAGCAATCAGCCCCAGCATTTT.

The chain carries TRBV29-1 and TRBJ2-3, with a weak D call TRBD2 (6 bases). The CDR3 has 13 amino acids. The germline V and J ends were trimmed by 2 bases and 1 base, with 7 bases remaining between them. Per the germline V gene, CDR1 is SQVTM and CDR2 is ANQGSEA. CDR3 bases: TGCAGCGTTGAATCGGGAGGCACAGATACGCAGTATTTT. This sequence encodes CSVESGGTDTQYF.

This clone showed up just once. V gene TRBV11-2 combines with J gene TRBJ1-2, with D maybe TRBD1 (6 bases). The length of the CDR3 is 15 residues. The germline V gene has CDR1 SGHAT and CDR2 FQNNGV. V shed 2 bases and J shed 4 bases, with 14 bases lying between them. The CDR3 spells CASSLSQGPGYGYTF. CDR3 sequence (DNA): TGTGCCAGCAGCTTAAGCCAGGGGCCGGGCTATGGCTACACCTTC.

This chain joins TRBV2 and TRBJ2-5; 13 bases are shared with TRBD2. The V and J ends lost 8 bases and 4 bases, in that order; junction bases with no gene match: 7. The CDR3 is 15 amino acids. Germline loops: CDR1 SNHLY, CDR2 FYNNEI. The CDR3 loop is CASGGLAGVGETQYF. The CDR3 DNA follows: TGTGCCAGCGGAGGACTAGCGGGAGTAGGAGAGACCCAGTACTTC.

CDR3 amino acids: CASQGQGGEKLFF. In nucleotides, the CDR3 is TGTGCCAGCCAAGGGCAGGGAGGTGAAAAACTGTTTTTT. The rearrangement joins TRBV7-9 to TRBJ1-4; TRBD1 might be the D (5 bases). The CDR3 is 13 residues long. Per the germline V gene, CDR1 is SEHNR and CDR2 is FQNEAQ (reference sequence). Trimming took 8 bases from V and 7 from J, leaving 14 bases between them.

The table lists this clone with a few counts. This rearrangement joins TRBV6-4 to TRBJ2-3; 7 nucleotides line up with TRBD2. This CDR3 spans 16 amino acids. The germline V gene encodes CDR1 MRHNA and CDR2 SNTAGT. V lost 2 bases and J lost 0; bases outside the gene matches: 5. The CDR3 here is CASSDGAGASTDTQYF. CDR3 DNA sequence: TGTGCCAGCAGTGACGGGGCGGGAGCTAGCACAGATACGCAGTATTTT.

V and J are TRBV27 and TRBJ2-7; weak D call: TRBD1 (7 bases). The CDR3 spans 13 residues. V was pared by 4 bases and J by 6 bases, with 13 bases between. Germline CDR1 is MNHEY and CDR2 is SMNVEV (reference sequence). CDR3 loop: CASSSQGTLEQYF. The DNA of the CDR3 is TGTGCCAGCAGTTCACAGGGGACTCTCGAGCAGTACTTC.

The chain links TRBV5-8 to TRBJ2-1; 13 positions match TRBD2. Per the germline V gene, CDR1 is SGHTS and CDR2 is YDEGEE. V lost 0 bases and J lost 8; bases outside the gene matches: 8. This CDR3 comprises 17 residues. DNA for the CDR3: TGTGCCAGCAGCTTGGCCGGGACTAGCGGGATCAAGGATGAGCAGTTCTTC. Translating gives CASSLAGTSGIKDEQFF. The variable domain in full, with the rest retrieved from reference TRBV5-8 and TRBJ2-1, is EAGVTQSPTHLIKTRGQQATLRCSPISGHTSVYWYQQALGLGLQFLLWYDEGEERNRGNFPPRFSGRQFPNYSSELNVNALELEDSALYLCASSLAGTSGIKDEQFFGPGTRLTVL.